These 30 T cell receptor beta chains came from one sample sequenced in a study of OX40 agonist ivuxolimab in advanced cancers. Library generation was performed with the immunoSEQ multiplex PCR assay. Here the immuneACCESS table is served through TCRdb, limited to in-frame sequences with V and J called. Missing clones are a known gap in these copies; in checked studies unresolved V genes cover under half, and the rest lacks a known reason. This sample has approximately 74,000 clones in its table, and approximately 92% of those were observed once. The ten biggest clones cover less than 0.6% of the sample. The input for sequencing was CD4+ or CD8+ T cells sorted from blood, taken in a trial of the OX40 agonist ivuxolimab. These receptor sequences come from an adult with an advanced solid tumor such as melanoma, head and neck, liver or kidney cancer.

J is TRBJ2-7 and V is TRBV6-1; weak D call: TRBD1 (5 bases). The V end was cut by 2 bases, the J end by 3 bases, with 8 bases between. The CDR3 length is 13 residues. Looked up from germline, CDR1 is MNHNS and CDR2 is SASEGT. The CDR3 here is CASSEIRGYEQYF. In DNA, the CDR3 is TGTGCCAGCAGTGAAATTAGGGGCTACGAGCAGTACTTC.

The chain couples TRBV18 to TRBJ1-5; D may be TRBD1 (5 bases). The germline V gene encodes CDR1 KGHSH and CDR2 LQKENI. V was clipped by 6 bases and J by 5 bases, with 14 bases between them. This CDR3 contains 14 residues. CDR3 bases: TGTGCCAGCTCTTTCGACAGCGGATATCAGCCCCAGCATTTT. Translation gives CASSFDSGYQPQHF. The whole variable domain, filled in from reference TRBV18 and TRBJ1-5, reads NAGVMQNPRHLVRRRGQEARLRCSPMKGHSHVYWYRQLPEEGLKFMVYLQKENIIDESGMPKERFSAEFPKEGPSILRIQQVVRGDSAAYFCASSFDSGYQPQHFGDGTRLSIL.

The rearrangement joins TRBV9 to TRBJ1-1; no definite D call. V gave up 4 bases and J gave up 2 bases, with 12 bases separating them. The CDR3 consists of 14 residues. Per germline, CDR1 SGDLS and CDR2 YYNGEE. CDR3 loop: CASSPRGINTEAFF. In DNA, the CDR3 is TGTGCCAGCAGCCCGCGGGGAATAAACACTGAAGCTTTCTTT.

The chain combines TRBV5-1 with TRBJ2-3, with 9 bases aligning to TRBD2. Germline V gives CDR1 SGHRS, CDR2 YFSETQ. The J segment lost 3 bases and the V segment lost 5 bases, leaving 7 bases of the junction unmatched. The CDR3 loop spans 15 amino acids. The CDR3 loop is CASSYSGSPTDTQYF. The CDR3, as DNA: TGCGCCAGCAGTTATAGCGGGAGTCCAACAGATACGCAGTATTTT.

In this sample, this clone turned up a few times. The V and J genes are TRBV6-6 and TRBJ1-4, with a weak D call TRBD1 (6 bases). This CDR3 has 14 amino acids. V shed 4 bases and J shed 2 bases, with 8 bases lying between them. Germline V gene sequence: CDR1 MNHNY, CDR2 SVGAGI (reference sequence). The CDR3 loop is CASSSGGTNEKLFF. The CDR3 DNA reads as TGTGCCAGCAGTTCGGGGGGCACTAATGAAAAACTGTTTTTT.

This chain connects TRBV14 to TRBJ1-4; D not resolved. From germline, CDR1 is SGHDN and CDR2 FVKESK. This CDR3 has 12 residues. V gave up 1 base and J gave up 6 bases, with 3 bases separating them. The DNA for the CDR3 is TGTGCCAGCAGCCAAGTTCATGAAAAACTGTTTTTT. Residues: CASSQVHEKLFF.

The gene calls are TRBV19 and TRBJ2-7; maybe TRBD1 (6 bases). Trimming removed 9 bases at V and 3 bases at J, with 15 bases between. Germline CDR1 LNHDA, CDR2 SQIVND (reference sequence). CDR3 length: 13 amino acids. The CDR3 DNA sequence: TGTGCCAGCCGACAGGTCGGAGGCTACGAGCAGTACTTC. This codes for CASRQVGGYEQYF. The whole variable domain, remainder taken from reference TRBV19 and TRBJ2-7, is DGGITQSPKYLFRKEGQNVTLSCEQNLNHDAMYWYRQDPGQGLRLIYYSQIVNDFQKGDIAEGYSVSREKKESFPLTVTSAQKNPTAFYLCASRQVGGYEQYFGPGTRLTVT.

V gene TRBV25-1 combines with J gene TRBJ2-2; 9 bases fit TRBD1. CDR3 length equals 16 residues. The V gene end was trimmed by 3 bases and the J gene end by 11 bases; junction bases not matched to a gene: 13. CDR1 and CDR2 (germline): MGHDK, SYGVNS. CDR3 amino acids: CASSDSDRGRGGELFF. Here the CDR3 DNA reads TGTGCCAGCAGTGACTCGGACAGGGGCCGTGGTGGCGAGCTGTTTTTT.

The chain carries TRBV7-8 and TRBJ2-3, with D perhaps TRBD2 (5 bases). Germline V lookup: CDR1 SGHVS, CDR2 FQNEAQ. Trimming cost V 7 bases and J 3 bases, with 14 bases left between them. This CDR3 spans 14 amino acids. The CDR3 bases are TGTGCCAGCACTCCTCTTAGCGAGACAGATACGCAGTATTTT. Its protein is CASTPLSETDTQYF.

This sequence joins TRBV9 and TRBJ1-2, with D possibly being TRBD1 (5 bases). CDR1 SGDLS and CDR2 YYNGEE come from the germline V gene. The CDR3 is made up of 13 amino acids. Trimming cost V 2 bases and J 4 bases, with 9 bases left between them. The CDR3: CASSVPGIYGYTF. The CDR3 DNA is TGTGCCAGCAGCGTCCCAGGGATCTATGGCTACACCTTC.

This clone has a single count. The gene calls are TRBV5-6 and TRBJ1-5; D remains ambiguous. The CDR3 consists of 12 residues. Germline CDR1 is SGHDT and CDR2 is YYEEEE. The V gene lost 4 bases and the J gene lost 3 bases, with 5 bases spanning the gap. CDR3 sequence reads: CASSRPNQPQHF. The CDR3 DNA is TGTGCCAGCAGCAGACCCAATCAGCCCCAGCATTTT.

The chain joins TRBV4-3 to TRBJ2-1, with 10 bases fitting TRBD2. Germline trimming cut 4 bases from V and 7 bases from J; bases unmatched to any gene: 7. The CDR3 is 15 residues long. The germline CDR1 and CDR2 sequences are LGHNA and YSLEER. CDR3 sequence (DNA): TGCGCCAGCAGCCGATACACTAGCGGGAAGAATGAGCAGTTCTTC. Protein sequence: CASSRYTSGKNEQFF.

The V and J genes are TRBV28 and TRBJ2-7; the match to TRBD1 covers 7 bases. The CDR3 runs to 15 residues. Germline CDR1 reads MDHEN; CDR2 reads SYDVKM. Unmatched junction bases numbered 14, after V lost 6 bases and J lost 6 bases. As DNA, the CDR3 is TGTGCCAGCAGAACCCGAGGCAGGGGGAATGCCGAGCAGTACTTC. Amino acid sequence: CASRTRGRGNAEQYF.

The chain is built from TRBV5-6 and TRBJ1-5; D call uncertain. The CDR3 totals 13 residues. Germline CDR1 reads SGHDT; CDR2 reads YYEEEE. The ends were cut back, 1 base at V and 10 bases at J, with 12 bases in the middle. The CDR3 is CASSLSVLGPQHF. CDR3 in DNA: TGTGCCAGCAGCTTGTCAGTCCTAGGACCCCAGCATTTT.

The sample holds one count of this clone. The chain carries TRBV18 and TRBJ2-4; 7 bases fit TRBD1. CDR3 length equals 13 residues. The ends lost 6 bases at V and 12 bases at J; junction bases unmatched: 11. The germline V gene encodes CDR1 KGHSH and CDR2 LQKENI. CDR3 DNA: TGTGCCAGCTCGCCAGCACAGGACAGGCCTCAGTACTTC. This encodes CASSPAQDRPQYF. The whole variable domain, filled in from reference TRBV18 and TRBJ2-4, reads NAGVMQNPRHLVRRRGQEARLRCSPMKGHSHVYWYRQLPEEGLKFMVYLQKENIIDESGMPKERFSAEFPKEGPSILRIQQVVRGDSAAYFCASSPAQDRPQYFGAGTRLSVL.

J is TRBJ2-7 and V is TRBV27, with unresolved D. Deletions cut 0 bases from V and 2 bases from J, with 17 bases between. The CDR3 consists of 17 residues. Germline CDR1 and CDR2: MNHEY and SMNVEV (reference sequence). The CDR3 nucleotides read TGTGCCAGCAGTTTATCGGGCCCCCCTTTGGGTACCTACGAGCAGTACTTC. Its translation is CASSLSGPPLGTYEQYF.

The gene calls are TRBV5-8 and TRBJ1-5; unclear D gene. The CDR3 totals 13 residues. V was pared by 2 bases and J by 4 bases, with 7 bases between. Germline CDR1 reads SGHTS; CDR2 reads YDEGEE. The CDR3 region is CASSFGQNQPQHF. DNA for the CDR3: TGTGCCAGCAGCTTCGGCCAAAATCAGCCCCAGCATTTT.

The chain links TRBV9 to TRBJ2-5, with 7 bases matching TRBD1. The germline V gene encodes CDR1 SGDLS and CDR2 YYNGEE. The CDR3 runs 15 residues. V dropped 3 bases and J dropped 5; count of bases not matched to a gene: 10. The DNA of the CDR3 is TGTGCCAGCAGCGCCCTACAGGGGATTGCGGAGACCCAGTACTTC. It encodes CASSALQGIAETQYF.

This clone was seen just once. The gene calls are TRBV18 and TRBJ1-1; D gene ambiguous. The V end lost 0 bases, the J end lost 4 bases, and 21 bases lay between the germline ends. Germline lookup yields CDR1 KGHSH and CDR2 LQKENI. The CDR3 length is 18 residues. For the CDR3, the DNA is TGTGCCAGCTCACCACCGAAAAACCCGATTTTAAGTACCACTGAAGCTTTCTTT. Protein: CASSPPKNPILSTTEAFF.

This chain connects TRBV7-9 to TRBJ1-5; no reliable D call. CDR1 SEHNR and CDR2 FQNEAQ come from the germline V gene (reference sequence). V lost 1 base and J lost 9, with 16 bases in between. The CDR3 is 15 amino acids. CDR3 region: CASSLGTRDGRPQHF. The DNA of the CDR3 is TGTGCCAGCAGCTTAGGGACGAGGGATGGTCGGCCCCAGCATTTT.

This chain connects TRBV19 to TRBJ2-5; TRBD1 is a possible D gene (6 bases). Trimming removed 6 bases from V and 1 base from J, with 12 bases in between. CDR1 LNHDA and CDR2 SQIVND come from the germline V gene (reference sequence). The CDR3 covers 14 residues. The CDR3 here is CASSILDSQETQYF. CDR3 nucleotide sequence: TGTGCCAGTAGCATATTGGACAGCCAAGAGACCCAGTACTTC. Based on the CDR3 plus reference TRBV19 and TRBJ2-5, the full variable domain is DGGITQSPKYLFRKEGQNVTLSCEQNLNHDAMYWYRQDPGQGLRLIYYSQIVNDFQKGDIAEGYSVSREKKESFPLTVTSAQKNPTAFYLCASSILDSQETQYFGPGTRLLVL.

The rearrangement joins TRBV7-2 to TRBJ2-5, with D possibly being TRBD1 (6 bases). This CDR3 has 15 residues. CDR1 is SGHTA and CDR2 is FQGNSA in the germline V gene. V was trimmed by 5 bases and J by 5 bases, leaving 18 bases between them. The chain's CDR3 is CASSVQGQPRETQYF. The CDR3 coding sequence is TGTGCCAGCAGCGTTCAGGGGCAGCCGCGGGAGACCCAGTACTTC.

In its sample, this clone was seen once. The chain recombines TRBV5-1 with TRBJ2-5; 8 bases fit TRBD1. This CDR3 spans 14 amino acids. Looked up from germline, CDR1 is SGHRS and CDR2 is YFSETQ. V gave up 2 bases and J gave up 1 base; unmatched junction bases: 1. The DNA of the CDR3 is TGCGCCAGCAGCTTAGGGACAGGCCAAGAGACCCAGTACTTC. This encodes CASSLGTGQETQYF.

The chain has TRBV5-1 and TRBJ2-3, with 7 positions matching TRBD2. The V and J ends lost 1 base and 2 bases, in that order; junction bases with no gene match: 7. Germline V gene lookup returns CDR1 SGHRS and CDR2 YFSETQ. The CDR3 runs to 16 residues. The CDR3 region is CASSLRLAETTDTQYF. CDR3 DNA: TGCGCCAGCAGCTTGAGGCTAGCGGAGACCACAGATACGCAGTATTTT.

This sequence joins TRBV7-9 and TRBJ1-1; D gene unclear. Trimming took off 2 bases at V and 9 bases at J, with 16 bases between the two ends. The germline gives CDR1 SEHNR, CDR2 FQNEAQ (reference sequence). The CDR3 has 14 residues. CDR3 DNA sequence: TGTGCCAGCAGCTTATCAGTTGAAGCGGGAAAAGCTTTCTTT. This encodes CASSLSVEAGKAFF.

The V gene is TRBV4-1, the J gene TRBJ1-1; no definite D call. Germline V gives CDR1 MGHRA, CDR2 YSYEKL. V was clipped by 2 bases and J by 7 bases, with 11 bases between them. The CDR3 runs to 13 residues. CDR3 in DNA: TGCGCCAGCAGCCAATATTCGGAATTTGAAGCTTTCTTT. It is translated as CASSQYSEFEAFF.

The chain has TRBV11-2 and TRBJ1-1, with D hard to call. V was clipped by 2 bases and J by 8 bases, with 15 bases between them. From germline, CDR1 is SGHAT and CDR2 FQNNGV. The CDR3 is made up of 14 amino acids. CDR3 sequence (DNA): TGTGCCAGCAGCTTACTTAGGATAACCCAGGAAGCTTTCTTT. This gives the protein CASSLLRITQEAFF.

This rearrangement joins TRBV30 to TRBJ1-2, with a tentative D call TRBD1 (6 bases). The CDR3 covers 11 residues. V was clipped by 2 bases and J by 8 bases, with 9 bases between them. CDR1 GTSNPN and CDR2 SVGIG come from the germline V gene (reference sequence). The CDR3 nucleotides read TGTGCCTGGAGTTCGGGGGGCGGCTACACCTTC. It codes for CAWSSGGGYTF.

The rearrangement uses TRBV4-3 and TRBJ2-2; unclear D gene. Germline-derived CDR1 and CDR2 are LGHNA and YSLEER. This CDR3 is 16 amino acids long. V lost 0 bases and J lost 2, with 10 bases in between. Written as DNA, the CDR3 is TGCGCCAGCAGCCAAGATCGACCACTAAACACCGGGGAGCTGTTTTTT. It encodes CASSQDRPLNTGELFF.

V usage is TRBV28 and J usage is TRBJ2-7; D ambiguous. V lost 8 bases and J lost 4, with 12 bases in between. The CDR3 loop spans 12 amino acids. CDR1 is MDHEN and CDR2 is SYDVKM in the germline V gene. The CDR3 coding sequence is TGTGCCAGCCGAAAATTAGGTTACGAGCAGTACTTC. It encodes CASRKLGYEQYF.